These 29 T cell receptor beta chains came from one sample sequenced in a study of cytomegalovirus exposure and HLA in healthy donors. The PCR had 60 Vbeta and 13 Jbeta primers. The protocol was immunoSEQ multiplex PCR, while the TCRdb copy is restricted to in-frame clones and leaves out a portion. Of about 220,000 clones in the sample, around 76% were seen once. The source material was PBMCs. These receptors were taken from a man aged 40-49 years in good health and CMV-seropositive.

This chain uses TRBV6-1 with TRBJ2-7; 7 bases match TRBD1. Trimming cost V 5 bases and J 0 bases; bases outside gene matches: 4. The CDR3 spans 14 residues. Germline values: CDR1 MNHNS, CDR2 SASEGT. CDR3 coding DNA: TGTGCCAGCAGTCCCCGGGACAGCTCCTACGAGCAGTACGTC. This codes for CASSPRDSSYEQYV.

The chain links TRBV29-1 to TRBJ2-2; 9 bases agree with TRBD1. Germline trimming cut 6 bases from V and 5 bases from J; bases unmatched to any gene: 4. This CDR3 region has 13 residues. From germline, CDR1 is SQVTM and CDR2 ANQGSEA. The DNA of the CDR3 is TGCAGCGTGGGGACAGGGAAGACCGGGGAGCTGTTTTTT. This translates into CSVGTGKTGELFF.

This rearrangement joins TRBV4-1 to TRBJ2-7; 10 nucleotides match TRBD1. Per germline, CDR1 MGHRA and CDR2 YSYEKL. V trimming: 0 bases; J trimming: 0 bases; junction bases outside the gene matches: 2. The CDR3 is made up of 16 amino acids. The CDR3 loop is CASSQEDRGSSYEQYF. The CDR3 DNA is TGCGCCAGCAGCCAAGAGGACAGGGGGTCCTCCTACGAGCAGTACTTC.

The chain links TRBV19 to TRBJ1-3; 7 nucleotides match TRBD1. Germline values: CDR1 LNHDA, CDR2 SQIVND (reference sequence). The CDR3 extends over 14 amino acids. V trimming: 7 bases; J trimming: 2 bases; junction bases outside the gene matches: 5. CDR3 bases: TGTGCCAGTACCCCTGACAGGGCTGGAAACACCATATATTTT. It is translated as CASTPDRAGNTIYF.

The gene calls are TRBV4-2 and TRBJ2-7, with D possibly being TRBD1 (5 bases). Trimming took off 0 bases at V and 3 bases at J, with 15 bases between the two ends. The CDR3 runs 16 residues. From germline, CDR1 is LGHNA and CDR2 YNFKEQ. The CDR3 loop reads CASSQDGATSSYEQYF. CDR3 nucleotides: TGTGCCAGCAGCCAAGATGGGGCAACAAGTAGCTACGAGCAGTACTTC.

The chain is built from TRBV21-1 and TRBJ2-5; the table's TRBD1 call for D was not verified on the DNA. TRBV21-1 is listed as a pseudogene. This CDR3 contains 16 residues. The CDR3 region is CASSNRAGYVGETQYF. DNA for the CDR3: TGTGCCAGCAGCAATAGGGCAGGGTATGTTGGAGAGACCCAGTACTTC.

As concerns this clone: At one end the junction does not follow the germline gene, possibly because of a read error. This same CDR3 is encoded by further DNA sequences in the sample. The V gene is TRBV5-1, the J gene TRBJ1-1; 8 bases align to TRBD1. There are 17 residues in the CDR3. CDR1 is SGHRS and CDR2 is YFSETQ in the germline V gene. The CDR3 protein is CASSFSTTQGAYTEAFF. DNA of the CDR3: TGCGCCAGCAGCTTCTCTACCACCCAGGGGGCATACACTGAGGCTTTCTTT.

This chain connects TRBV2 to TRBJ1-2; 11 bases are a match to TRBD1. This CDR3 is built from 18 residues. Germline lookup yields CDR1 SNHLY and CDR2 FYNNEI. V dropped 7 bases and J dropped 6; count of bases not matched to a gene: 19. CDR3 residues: CASIRTGGTKHLPDGYTF. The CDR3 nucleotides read TGTGCCAGCATCCGGACAGGGGGCACCAAGCACCTTCCGGATGGCTACACCTTC.

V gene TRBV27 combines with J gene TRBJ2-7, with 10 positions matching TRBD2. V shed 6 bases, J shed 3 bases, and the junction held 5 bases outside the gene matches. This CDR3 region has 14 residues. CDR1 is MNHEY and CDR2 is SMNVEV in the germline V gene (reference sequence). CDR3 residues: CASSTGLADYEQYF. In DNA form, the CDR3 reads TGTGCCAGCAGCACCGGACTAGCGGACTACGAGCAGTACTTC.

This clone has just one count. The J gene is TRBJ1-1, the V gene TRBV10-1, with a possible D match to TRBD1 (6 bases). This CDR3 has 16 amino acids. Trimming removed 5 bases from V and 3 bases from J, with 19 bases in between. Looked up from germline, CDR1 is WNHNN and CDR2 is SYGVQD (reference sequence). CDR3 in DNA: TGCGCCAGCAGTAGCGGGGACATCGGAGGTCACACTGAAGCTTTCTTT. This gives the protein CASSSGDIGGHTEAFF.

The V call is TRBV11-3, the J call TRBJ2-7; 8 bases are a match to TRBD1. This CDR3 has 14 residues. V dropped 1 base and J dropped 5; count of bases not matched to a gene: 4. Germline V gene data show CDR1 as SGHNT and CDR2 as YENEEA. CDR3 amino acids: CASSLGRTGNEQYF. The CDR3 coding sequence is TGTGCCAGCAGCTTAGGACGGACAGGGAACGAGCAGTACTTC.

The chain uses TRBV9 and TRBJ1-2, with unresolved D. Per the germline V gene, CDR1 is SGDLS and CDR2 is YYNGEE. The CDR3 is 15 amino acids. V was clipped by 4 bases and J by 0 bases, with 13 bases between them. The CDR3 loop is CASSPGGLANYGYTF. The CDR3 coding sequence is TGTGCCAGCAGCCCCGGCGGGCTGGCTAACTATGGCTACACCTTC.

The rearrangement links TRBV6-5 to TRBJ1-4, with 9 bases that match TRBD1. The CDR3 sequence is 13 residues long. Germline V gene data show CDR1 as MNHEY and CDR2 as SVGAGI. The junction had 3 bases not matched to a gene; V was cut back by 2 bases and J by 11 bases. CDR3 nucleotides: TGTGCCAGCAGTTACGGGACAGGGCGCAAACTGTTTTTT. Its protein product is CASSYGTGRKLFF.

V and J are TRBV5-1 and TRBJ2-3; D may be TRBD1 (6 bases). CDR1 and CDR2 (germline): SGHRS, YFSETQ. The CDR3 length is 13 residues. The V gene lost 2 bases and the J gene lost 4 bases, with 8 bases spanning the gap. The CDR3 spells CASSFQGPDTQYF. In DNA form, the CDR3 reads TGCGCCAGCAGCTTTCAGGGGCCAGATACGCAGTATTTT.

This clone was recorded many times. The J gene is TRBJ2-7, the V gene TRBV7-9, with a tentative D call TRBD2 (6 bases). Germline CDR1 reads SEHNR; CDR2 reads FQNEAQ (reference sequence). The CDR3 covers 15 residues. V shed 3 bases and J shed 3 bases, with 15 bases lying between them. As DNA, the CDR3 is TGTGCCAGCAGCTTGGGCCAGGGAGGCTACTACGAGCAGTACTTC. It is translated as CASSLGQGGYYEQYF.

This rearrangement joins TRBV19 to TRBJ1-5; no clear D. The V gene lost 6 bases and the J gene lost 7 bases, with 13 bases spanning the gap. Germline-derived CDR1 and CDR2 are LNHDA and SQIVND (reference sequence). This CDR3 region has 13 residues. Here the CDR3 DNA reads TGTGCCAGTAGCCAACCCGCGGGGCAGCCCCAGCATTTT. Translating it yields CASSQPAGQPQHF.

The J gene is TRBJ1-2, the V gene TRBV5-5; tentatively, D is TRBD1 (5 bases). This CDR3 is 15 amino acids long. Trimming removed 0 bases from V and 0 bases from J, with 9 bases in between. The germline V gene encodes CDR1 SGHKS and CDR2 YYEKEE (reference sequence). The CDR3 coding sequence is TGTGCCAGCAGCTTGGCAGGGTCAACTAACTATGGCTACACCTTC. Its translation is CASSLAGSTNYGYTF.

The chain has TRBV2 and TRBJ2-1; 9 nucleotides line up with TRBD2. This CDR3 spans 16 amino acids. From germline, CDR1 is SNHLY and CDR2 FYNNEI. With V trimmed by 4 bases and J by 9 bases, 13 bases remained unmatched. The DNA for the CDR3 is TGTGCCAGCAGTGTGGTCCCGGGACTAGCATTCGGTGAGCAGTTCTTC. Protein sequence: CASSVVPGLAFGEQFF.

The CDR3 loop is CASSYRGIEAFF. The CDR3 nucleotides read TGTGCCAGCAGCTACCGGGGGATTGAAGCTTTCTTT. V usage is TRBV11-3 and J usage is TRBJ1-1, with D possibly being TRBD1 (5 bases). The CDR3 runs to 12 residues. With 4 bases removed from V and 7 bases from J, the gap between germline ends came to 10 bases. CDR1 and CDR2 from the germline V gene are SGHNT and YENEEA.

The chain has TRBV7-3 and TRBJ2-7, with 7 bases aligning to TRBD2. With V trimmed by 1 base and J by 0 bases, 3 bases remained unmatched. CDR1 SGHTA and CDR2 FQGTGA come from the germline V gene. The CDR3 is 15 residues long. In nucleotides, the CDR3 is TGTGCCAGCAGCTTAATGCCTAGCGGCTCCTACGAGCAGTACTTC. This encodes CASSLMPSGSYEQYF.

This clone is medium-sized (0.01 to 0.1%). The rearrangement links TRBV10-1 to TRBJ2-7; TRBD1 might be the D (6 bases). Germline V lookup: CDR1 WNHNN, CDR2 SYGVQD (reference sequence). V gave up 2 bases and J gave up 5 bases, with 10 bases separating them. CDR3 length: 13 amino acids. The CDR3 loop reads CASSETGYNEQYF. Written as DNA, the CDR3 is TGCGCCAGCAGTGAGACAGGGTATAACGAGCAGTACTTC.

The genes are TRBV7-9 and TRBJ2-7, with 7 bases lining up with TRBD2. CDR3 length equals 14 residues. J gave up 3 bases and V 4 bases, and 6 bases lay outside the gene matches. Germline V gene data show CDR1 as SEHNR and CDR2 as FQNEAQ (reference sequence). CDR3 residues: CASSSGLPNYEQYF. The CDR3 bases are TGTGCCAGCAGCTCGGGACTACCCAACTACGAGCAGTACTTC.

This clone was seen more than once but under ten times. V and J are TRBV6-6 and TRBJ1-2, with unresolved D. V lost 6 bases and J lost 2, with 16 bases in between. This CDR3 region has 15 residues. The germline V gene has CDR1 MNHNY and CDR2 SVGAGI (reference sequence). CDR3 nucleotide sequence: TGTGCCAGCAGCCGCGGAGCCGACGGGAACTATGGCTACACCTTC. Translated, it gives CASSRGADGNYGYTF.

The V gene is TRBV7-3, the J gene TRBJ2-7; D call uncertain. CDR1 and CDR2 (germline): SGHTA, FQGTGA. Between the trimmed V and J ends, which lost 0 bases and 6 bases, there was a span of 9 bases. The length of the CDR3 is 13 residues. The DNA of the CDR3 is TGTGCCAGCAGCTTAACAAGCACGGGCGAGCAGTACTTC. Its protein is CASSLTSTGEQYF.

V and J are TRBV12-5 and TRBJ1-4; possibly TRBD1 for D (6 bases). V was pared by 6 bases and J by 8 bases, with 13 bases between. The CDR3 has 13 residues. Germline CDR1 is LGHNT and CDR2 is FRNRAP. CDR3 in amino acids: CASGSGVVEKLFF. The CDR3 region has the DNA TGTGCTAGTGGCTCAGGGGTGGTCGAAAAACTGTTTTTT.

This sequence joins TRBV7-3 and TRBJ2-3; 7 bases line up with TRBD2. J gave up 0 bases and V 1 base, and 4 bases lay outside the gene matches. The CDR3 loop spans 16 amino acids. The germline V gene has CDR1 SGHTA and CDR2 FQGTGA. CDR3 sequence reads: CASSLNPGLSTDTQYF. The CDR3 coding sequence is TGTGCCAGCAGCTTAAATCCGGGACTAAGCACAGATACGCAGTATTTT.

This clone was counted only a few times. The chain's CDR3 is CASRSAGGNQPQHF. In nucleotides, the CDR3 is TGTGCCAGCAGATCCGCGGGGGGGAATCAGCCCCAGCATTTT. This chain connects TRBV2 to TRBJ1-5; tentatively, D is TRBD1 (5 bases). CDR3 length: 14 residues. V was cut by 6 bases and J by 4 bases, with 13 bases left in between. Germline V CDR1 and CDR2: SNHLY, FYNNEI.

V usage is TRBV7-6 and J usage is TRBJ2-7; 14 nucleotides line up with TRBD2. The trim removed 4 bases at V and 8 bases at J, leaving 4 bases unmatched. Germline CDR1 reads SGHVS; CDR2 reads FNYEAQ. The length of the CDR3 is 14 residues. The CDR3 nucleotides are TGTGCCAGCAGCTGGGGACTAGCGGGAGAACAGCAGTACTTC. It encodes CASSWGLAGEQQYF.

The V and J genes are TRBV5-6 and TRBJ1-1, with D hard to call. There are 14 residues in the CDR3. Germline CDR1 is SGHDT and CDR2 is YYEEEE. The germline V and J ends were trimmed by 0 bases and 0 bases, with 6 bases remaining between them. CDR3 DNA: TGTGCCAGCAGCTTGGGACATTTGAACACTGAAGCTTTCTTT. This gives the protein CASSLGHLNTEAFF.